A single sample is the source of the 9 T cell receptor beta chains below, sequenced in a study of blood T cell repertoires in COVID-19. The protocol was immunoSEQ multiplex PCR, while the TCRdb copy is restricted to in-frame clones and leaves out a portion. The sample lists some 370,000 clones; roughly 90% were seen once. Specimen: peripheral blood. The receptors derive from a man aged 35 to 55 with acute or convalescent COVID-19.

This chain joins TRBV5-4 and TRBJ2-6, with 7 bases aligning to TRBD1. Germline CDR1 reads SGHNT; CDR2 reads YYREEE (reference sequence). The CDR3 is 17 amino acids. V lost 4 bases, J lost 2 bases, and 9 bases stayed unmatched. Here the CDR3 reads CASSRLGGPPGANVLTF. The CDR3 region has the DNA TGTGCCAGCAGCCGGCTAGGGGGCCCTCCTGGGGCCAACGTCCTGACTTTC.

The V gene is TRBV16, the J gene TRBJ2-7; a possible D gene is TRBD1 (6 bases). Trimming left V 1 base short and J 4 bases short, with 11 bases between. Germline CDR1 reads KGHSY; CDR2 reads FQNENV. CDR3 length: 14 amino acids. CDR3 in DNA: TGTGCCAGCAGCCAATTGGTCAGGGGATACGAGCAGTACTTC. Protein: CASSQLVRGYEQYF.

The chain couples TRBV7-8 to TRBJ2-1, with D possibly TRBD2 on 5 matching bases. CDR1 and CDR2 (germline): SGHVS, FQNEAQ. Deletions cut 2 bases from V and 0 bases from J, with 11 bases between. The CDR3 sequence is 16 residues long. CDR3 nucleotides: TGTGCCAGCAGCTTAACGGCGGGTAACTCCTACAATGAGCAGTTCTTC. Translation: CASSLTAGNSYNEQFF.

The rearrangement uses TRBV19 and TRBJ2-1; 11 bases fit TRBD2. This CDR3 is built from 13 residues. J lost 7 bases, V lost 10 bases, and 6 bases had no gene match. Germline values: CDR1 LNHDA, CDR2 SQIVND (reference sequence). CDR3 DNA sequence: TGTGCCACTAGACTAGCGGGGAAGAATGAGCAGTTCTTC. It codes for CATRLAGKNEQFF.

In DNA form, the CDR3 reads TGTGCCAGCAGCTTAACGTTTCGGGGGAACACTGAAGCTTTCTTT. Translating it yields CASSLTFRGNTEAFF. The chain joins TRBV7-3 to TRBJ1-1; D gene uncertain. V was cut by 0 bases and J by 1 base, with 9 bases left in between. Germline V lookup: CDR1 SGHTA, CDR2 FQGTGA. CDR3 length: 15 amino acids. The whole variable domain, remainder taken from reference TRBV7-3 and TRBJ1-1, is GAGVSQTPSNKVTEKGKYVELRCDPISGHTALYWYRQSLGQGPEFLIYFQGTGAADDSGLPNDRFFAVRPEGSVSTLKIQRTERGDSAVYLCASSLTFRGNTEAFFGQGTRLTVV.

The rearrangement links TRBV3-1 (or the pseudogene TRBV3-2) to TRBJ1-1, with TRBD1 as a possible D gene (5 bases). Trimming removed 3 bases from V and 4 bases from J, with 21 bases in between. This CDR3 has 17 amino acids. Germline CDR1 LGHDT, CDR2 YNNKEL (reference sequence). The CDR3 protein is CASSHMGGDGWSTEAFF. CDR3 nucleotide sequence: TGTGCCAGCAGCCACATGGGAGGGGACGGGTGGAGCACTGAAGCTTTCTTT.

This CDR3 reads CASSQGANTEAFF. As DNA, the CDR3 is TGTGCCAGCAGTCAGGGGGCAAACACTGAAGCTTTCTTT. V usage is TRBV14 and J usage is TRBJ1-1; 8 bases are shared with TRBD1. The CDR3 loop spans 13 amino acids. V shed 6 bases, J shed 2 bases, and the junction held 2 bases outside the gene matches. Germline CDR1 SGHDN, CDR2 FVKESK. The whole variable domain, remainder taken from reference TRBV14 and TRBJ1-1, is EAGVTQFPSHSVIEKGQTVTLRCDPISGHDNLYWYRRVMGKEIKFLLHFVKESKQDESGMPNNRFLAERTGGTYSTLKVQPAELEDSGVYFCASSQGANTEAFFGQGTRLTVV.

This clone was counted once. The chain links TRBV28 to TRBJ2-7; D not resolved. The CDR3 covers 13 residues. V was clipped by 5 bases and J by 0 bases, with 8 bases between them. The V gene's germline CDR1 is MDHEN and CDR2 SYDVKM. The CDR3 nucleotides are TGTGCCAGCAGTGGGCAGGTCTCCTACGAGCAGTACTTC. This sequence encodes CASSGQVSYEQYF.

The rearrangement joins TRBV7-6 to TRBJ2-1; TRBD2 matches at 11 bases. The CDR3 has 21 amino acids. Per germline, CDR1 SGHVS and CDR2 FNYEAQ. V gave up 4 bases and J gave up 2 bases; unmatched junction bases: 19. DNA of the CDR3: TGTGCCAGCAGCTGGCCGGGACTAGCGGAGGGAGCCGGTCCAACCTACAATGAGCAGTTCTTC. Translating it yields CASSWPGLAEGAGPTYNEQFF.